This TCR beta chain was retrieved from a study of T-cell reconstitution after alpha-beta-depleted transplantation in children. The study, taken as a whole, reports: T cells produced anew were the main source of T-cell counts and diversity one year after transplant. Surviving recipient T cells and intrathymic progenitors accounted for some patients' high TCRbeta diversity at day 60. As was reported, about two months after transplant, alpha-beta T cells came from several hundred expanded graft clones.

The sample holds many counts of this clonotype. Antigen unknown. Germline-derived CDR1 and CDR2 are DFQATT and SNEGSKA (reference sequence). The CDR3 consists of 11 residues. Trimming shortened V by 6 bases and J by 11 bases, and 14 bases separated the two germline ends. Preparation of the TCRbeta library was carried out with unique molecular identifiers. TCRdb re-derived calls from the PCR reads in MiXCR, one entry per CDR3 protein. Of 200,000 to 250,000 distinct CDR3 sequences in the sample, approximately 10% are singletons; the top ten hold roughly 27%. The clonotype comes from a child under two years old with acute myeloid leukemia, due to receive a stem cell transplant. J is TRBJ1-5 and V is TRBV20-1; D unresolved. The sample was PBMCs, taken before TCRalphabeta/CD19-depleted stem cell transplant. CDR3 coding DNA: TGCAGTGCCCCACTGAGTGGATCCCAGCATTTT. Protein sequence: CSAPLSGSQHF.